Each of the 28 T cell receptor beta chains below was sequenced from the same sample in a study of cytomegalovirus exposure and HLA in healthy donors. A multiplex PCR was run with 60 Vbeta primers and 13 Jbeta primers. Using immunoSEQ multiplex PCR, the repertoire was profiled, and TCRdb retains in-frame clones only, with some absent. The data show around 190,000 clones, 70% to 80% seen once. The sample consisted of PBMCs. The receptors come from a woman between 50 and 59 years old in good health and CMV-seronegative.

This clone has more than one count but fewer than ten. The chain has TRBV6-1 and TRBJ1-5; TRBD1 matches 11 bases. Trimming took 4 bases from V and 6 from J; bases not matched to a gene: 2. The CDR3 length is 14 residues. Germline V gene data show CDR1 as MNHNS and CDR2 as SASEGT. This CDR3 is CASSVGQGGQPQHF. The CDR3 bases are TGTGCCAGCAGTGTGGGACAGGGGGGTCAGCCCCAGCATTTT.

This clone has more than one count but fewer than ten. The CDR3 is CASSPRLAGVYEQYF. CDR3 bases: TGTGCCAGCAGCCCTCGACTAGCGGGCGTCTACGAGCAGTACTTC. The chain couples TRBV2 to TRBJ2-5, with 10 bases identical to TRBD2. The DNA end lines up better with TRBJ2-7; the J call may be wrong. The length of the CDR3 is 15 residues. CDR1 is SNHLY and CDR2 is FYNNEI in the germline V gene.

The rearrangement joins TRBV27 to TRBJ2-1; TRBD1 aligns across 8 bases. This CDR3 spans 14 amino acids. Per germline, CDR1 MNHEY and CDR2 SMNVEV (reference sequence). The V gene end was trimmed by 7 bases and the J gene end by 7 bases; junction bases not matched to a gene: 9. The CDR3 sequence: CASKLGQGWNEQFF. CDR3 coding DNA: TGTGCCAGCAAGCTTGGACAGGGCTGGAATGAGCAGTTCTTC.

This chain uses TRBV15 with TRBJ2-7; 15 bases match TRBD2. CDR1 and CDR2 from the germline V gene are LNHNV and YYDKDF (reference sequence). V was pared by 2 bases and J by 6 bases, with 5 bases of the junction left unmatched. This CDR3 is built from 16 residues. The CDR3: CATSRRTSGRAGEQYF. The CDR3 DNA sequence: TGTGCCACCAGCAGAAGGACTAGCGGGAGGGCGGGCGAGCAGTACTTC. The full variable domain, rest sourced from reference TRBV15 and TRBJ2-7, is DAMVIQNPRYQVTQFGKPVTLSCSQTLNHNVMYWYQQKSSQAPKLLFHYYDKDFNNEADTPDNFQSRRPNTSFCFLDIRSPGLGDTAMYLCATSRRTSGRAGEQYFGPGTRLTVT.

The chain recombines TRBV9 with TRBJ2-3; TRBD1 matches 9 bases. The CDR3 has 16 residues. Losses at the gene ends were 1 base for V and 7 bases for J; bases not matched to a gene: 10. CDR1 is SGDLS and CDR2 is YYNGEE in the germline V gene. The CDR3 DNA follows: TGTGCCAGCAGCGTATCACAGGGGGCAATGGGGAATACGCAGTATTTT. Translated, it gives CASSVSQGAMGNTQYF.

The chain has TRBV30 and TRBJ2-1, with 10 bases identical to TRBD2. The germline V gene has CDR1 GTSNPN and CDR2 SVGIG (reference sequence). With 0 bases clipped from V and 5 bases from J, the junction kept 1 base outside the gene matches. The CDR3 spans 14 residues. In DNA, the CDR3 is TGTGCCTGGAGTGTTCTAGCGGGAGACAATGAGCAGTTCTTC. Translating it yields CAWSVLAGDNEQFF.

This chain joins TRBV13 and TRBJ2-5; TRBD2 aligns across 8 bases. This CDR3 is 15 amino acids long. The V gene's germline CDR1 is PRHDT and CDR2 FYEKMQ (reference sequence). Trimming took 3 bases from V and 2 from J; bases not matched to a gene: 5. The CDR3 spells CASSFVLAAQETQYF. In DNA form, the CDR3 reads TGTGCCAGCAGCTTTGTACTAGCGGCTCAAGAGACCCAGTACTTC. The full variable domain, completed using reference TRBV13 and TRBJ2-5, is AAGVIQSPRHLIKEKRETATLKCYPIPRHDTVYWYQQGPGQDPQFLISFYEKMQSDKGSIPDRFSAQQFSDYHSELNMSSLELGDSALYFCASSFVLAAQETQYFGPGTRLLVL.

This chain links TRBV7-3 with TRBJ1-2, with D uncertain. The CDR3 spans 12 residues. Trimming took 5 bases from V and 0 from J, leaving 4 bases between them. From germline, CDR1 is SGHTA and CDR2 FQGTGA. CDR3 sequence reads: CASSRANYGYTF. The CDR3 DNA is TGTGCCAGCAGCCGAGCTAACTATGGCTACACCTTC.

This clone was observed a few times. The V and J genes are TRBV6-5 and TRBJ1-5; 9 positions agree with TRBD1. J was trimmed by 7 bases and V by 6 bases; bases with no gene match: 1. Germline V lookup: CDR1 MNHEY, CDR2 SVGAGI. The CDR3 sequence is 12 residues long. The CDR3 DNA reads as TGTGCCAGCAGAACAGGGGGCCAGCCCCAGCATTTT. This sequence encodes CASRTGGQPQHF.

This clone was observed a single time. This chain links TRBV18 with TRBJ2-7, with TRBD1 matching 10 bases. V was clipped by 6 bases and J by 2 bases; unmatched bases: 7. The CDR3 has 15 amino acids. Germline assignment: CDR1 KGHSH and CDR2 LQKENI. This CDR3 reads CASSPGQGGAYEQYF. The CDR3 DNA reads as TGTGCCAGCTCTCCTGGACAGGGGGGGGCCTACGAGCAGTACTTC.

This clone turned up a few times. The rearrangement uses TRBV14 and TRBJ2-7; 7 bases are a match to TRBD2. This CDR3 has 13 residues. Germline CDR1 SGHDN, CDR2 FVKESK. V was clipped by 4 bases and J by 10 bases; unmatched bases: 10. In nucleotides, the CDR3 is TGTGCCAGCAGCCTAAAGAGTAGCGGGCCTCAGTACTTC. It is translated as CASSLKSSGPQYF.

The chain recombines TRBV7-3 with TRBJ2-6; tentative D call: TRBD1 (5 bases). Per the germline V gene, CDR1 is SGHTA and CDR2 is FQGTGA. Between the trimmed V and J ends, which lost 8 bases and 0 bases, there was a span of 8 bases. There are 14 residues in the CDR3. The CDR3 loop reads CASGQVSGANVLTF. CDR3 sequence (DNA): TGTGCCAGCGGACAAGTCTCTGGGGCCAACGTCCTGACTTTC.

A note on this clone: One end of the junction is discordant with germline, which a read error may explain. The chain is built from TRBV7-7 and TRBJ1-1; possible D gene TRBD1, 6 bases. CDR3 size: 15 residues. Looked up from germline, CDR1 is SSHAT and CDR2 is FNYEAQ (reference sequence). The CDR3 DNA reads TGTGCTAGCAGCCCGGGACAACCTTTTTTGTCCGAAGCTTTCTTT. Its translation: CASSPGQPFLSEAFF.

The chain employs TRBV29-1 and TRBJ2-5; 9 bases agree with TRBD1. The V gene's germline CDR1 is SQVTM and CDR2 ANQGSEA. V trimming: 7 bases; J trimming: 5 bases; junction bases outside the gene matches: 8. The CDR3 covers 13 residues. CDR3 sequence (DNA): TGCAGCGAGGGACAGGGAGCTTTGGAGACCCAGTACTTC. Translating gives CSEGQGALETQYF.

This rearrangement joins TRBV7-2 to TRBJ2-7; a weak D match, TRBD1 (5 bases). V lost 5 bases and J 0 bases, leaving 8 bases between the germline ends. Germline loops: CDR1 SGHTA, CDR2 FQGNSA. The CDR3 totals 13 residues. The CDR3 DNA reads TGTGCCAGCAGCGTACAGGTCTCCTACGAGCAGTACTTC. Translation: CASSVQVSYEQYF.

The chain joins TRBV11-1 to TRBJ2-5; D is perhaps TRBD2 (5 bases). The V gene lost 5 bases and the J gene lost 7 bases, with 8 bases spanning the gap. CDR1 SGHAT and CDR2 FQDESV come from the germline V gene (reference sequence). This CDR3 has 11 amino acids. The CDR3 DNA reads TGTGCCAGCAGCGATGGAGGGACCCAGTACTTC. Its protein is CASSDGGTQYF.

In its sample, this clone was seen a few times. CDR3 in amino acids: CASSSSGQGGYTF. The CDR3 coding sequence is TGTGCCAGCAGTTCATCGGGACAGGGCGGCTACACCTTC. The chain carries TRBV6-5 and TRBJ1-2; 9 nucleotides match TRBD1. CDR1 and CDR2 from the germline V gene are MNHEY and SVGAGI. CDR3 length: 13 amino acids. The ends lost 4 bases at V and 8 bases at J; junction bases unmatched: 5.

J is TRBJ1-5 and V is TRBV10-3, with a possible D match to TRBD1 (5 bases). This CDR3 is built from 15 residues. Germline CDR1 and CDR2: ENHRY and SYGVKD. The V end lost 0 bases, the J end lost 9 bases, and 15 bases lay between the germline ends. CDR3 sequence (DNA): TGTGCCATCAGTGAGTCGGAAGGGGCGGGATTGCCCCAGCATTTT. This translates into CAISESEGAGLPQHF.

This clone was counted once. CDR3: CASSLAYGRNEQYF. The CDR3 DNA reads TGTGCCAGCAGCTTAGCGTACGGGAGAAACGAGCAGTACTTC. The chain combines TRBV7-2 with TRBJ2-7; possibly TRBD2 for D (6 bases). Germline V gene data show CDR1 as SGHTA and CDR2 as FQGNSA. The CDR3 extends over 14 amino acids. The V and J ends lost 0 bases and 5 bases respectively, with 11 bases between them.

The chain is built from TRBV4-3 and TRBJ1-4; no definite D call. This CDR3 has 15 amino acids. The V gene's germline CDR1 is LGHNA and CDR2 YSLEER. V was clipped by 1 base and J by 8 bases, with 14 bases between them. The CDR3 loop is CASSQGIPGEEKLFF. CDR3 nucleotides: TGCGCCAGCAGCCAAGGAATCCCCGGGGAGGAAAAACTGTTTTTT.

The chain joins TRBV19 to TRBJ1-1, with 7 bases fitting TRBD1. This CDR3 contains 14 residues. The germline gives CDR1 LNHDA, CDR2 SQIVND (reference sequence). Trimming took 5 bases from V and 1 from J; bases not matched to a gene: 4. The CDR3 sequence is CASSPRQGNTEAFF. CDR3 in DNA: TGTGCCAGTAGTCCCCGACAGGGGAACACTGAAGCTTTCTTT. The full variable domain, with the rest looked up from reference TRBV19 and TRBJ1-1, is DGGITQSPKYLFRKEGQNVTLSCEQNLNHDAMYWYRQDPGQGLRLIYYSQIVNDFQKGDIAEGYSVSREKKESFPLTVTSAQKNPTAFYLCASSPRQGNTEAFFGQGTRLTVV.

The chain joins TRBV19 to TRBJ1-1, with a possible D match to TRBD1 (6 bases). The ends were cut back, 6 bases at V and 5 bases at J, with 16 bases in the middle. The CDR3 has 14 residues. CDR1 is LNHDA, CDR2 SQIVND, per germline (reference sequence). The CDR3 DNA is TGTGCCAGTAGACGGGCGGGGGCAGGGACTGAAGCTTTCTTT. Its translation is CASRRAGAGTEAFF.

Only one count was recorded for this clone. The chain recombines TRBV5-4 with TRBJ1-1; 7 bases agree with TRBD1. Per germline, CDR1 SGHNT and CDR2 YYREEE (reference sequence). Trimming at V came to 4 bases and at J to 1 base, leaving 13 bases not matched to a gene. The CDR3 spans 17 residues. The CDR3 DNA sequence: TGTGCCAGCAGCCCGAGAATGACAGGGAAGGGGAACACTGAAGCTTTCTTT. Its translation is CASSPRMTGKGNTEAFF.

This clone was detected once. The chain combines TRBV11-2 with TRBJ2-1; 7 nucleotides agree with TRBD1. The J segment lost 3 bases and the V segment lost 3 bases, leaving 2 bases of the junction unmatched. Germline loops: CDR1 SGHAT, CDR2 FQNNGV. The CDR3 has 14 residues. The CDR3 DNA reads as TGTGCCAGCAGCTTCGACAGGGTCTACAATGAGCAGTTCTTC. It codes for CASSFDRVYNEQFF.

This clone was picked up one time. The chain uses TRBV29-1 and TRBJ2-1, with 11 bases fitting TRBD1. The length of the CDR3 is 14 residues. Germline assignment: CDR1 SQVTM and CDR2 ANQGSEA. V lost 8 bases, J lost 4 bases, and 7 bases stayed unmatched. The CDR3 nucleotides read TGCAGCTCAGACCGGGACAGGGGGTACAATGAGCAGTTCTTC. It translates to CSSDRDRGYNEQFF.

The chain is built from TRBV19 and TRBJ2-5, with D possibly matching TRBD2 (5 bases). Germline V lookup: CDR1 LNHDA, CDR2 SQIVND (reference sequence). Between the trimmed V and J ends, which lost 3 bases and 3 bases, there was a span of 11 bases. This CDR3 region has 14 residues. CDR3 residues: CASSIDGSKETQYF. CDR3 coding DNA: TGTGCCAGTAGTATTGATGGGAGCAAAGAGACCCAGTACTTC.

This clone was seen just once. The chain links TRBV2 to TRBJ1-2, with no clear D. Per the germline V gene, CDR1 is SNHLY and CDR2 is FYNNEI. This CDR3 is built from 12 residues. The ends were cut back, 6 bases at V and 1 base at J, with 6 bases in the middle. The CDR3 sequence: CASRADNYGYTF. The CDR3 DNA follows: TGTGCCAGCAGGGCAGATAACTATGGCTACACCTTC.

V is TRBV28 and J is TRBJ2-1, with 7 positions matching TRBD2. V was pared by 5 bases and J by 1 base, with 11 bases of the junction left unmatched. Per the germline V gene, CDR1 is MDHEN and CDR2 is SYDVKM. There are 17 residues in the CDR3. The CDR3 loop is CASSPHSGGRSYNEQFF. The DNA for the CDR3 is TGTGCCAGCAGTCCCCATTCGGGGGGTAGGTCCTACAATGAGCAGTTCTTC.